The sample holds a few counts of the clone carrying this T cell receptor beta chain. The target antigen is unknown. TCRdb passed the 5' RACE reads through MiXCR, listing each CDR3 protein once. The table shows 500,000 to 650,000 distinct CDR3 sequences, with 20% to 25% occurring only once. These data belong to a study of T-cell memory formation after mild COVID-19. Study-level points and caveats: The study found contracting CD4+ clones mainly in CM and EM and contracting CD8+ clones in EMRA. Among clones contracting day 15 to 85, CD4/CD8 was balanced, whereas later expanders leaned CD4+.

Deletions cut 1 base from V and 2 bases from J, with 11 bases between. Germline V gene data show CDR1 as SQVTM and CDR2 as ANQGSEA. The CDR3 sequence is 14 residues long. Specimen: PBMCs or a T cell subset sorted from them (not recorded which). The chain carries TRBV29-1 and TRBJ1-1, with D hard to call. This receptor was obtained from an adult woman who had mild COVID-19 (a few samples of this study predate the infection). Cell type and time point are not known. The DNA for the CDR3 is TGCAGCGTTGAAGTTGGACCCCCAAACACTGAAGCTTTCTTT. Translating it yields CSVEVGPPNTEAFF.